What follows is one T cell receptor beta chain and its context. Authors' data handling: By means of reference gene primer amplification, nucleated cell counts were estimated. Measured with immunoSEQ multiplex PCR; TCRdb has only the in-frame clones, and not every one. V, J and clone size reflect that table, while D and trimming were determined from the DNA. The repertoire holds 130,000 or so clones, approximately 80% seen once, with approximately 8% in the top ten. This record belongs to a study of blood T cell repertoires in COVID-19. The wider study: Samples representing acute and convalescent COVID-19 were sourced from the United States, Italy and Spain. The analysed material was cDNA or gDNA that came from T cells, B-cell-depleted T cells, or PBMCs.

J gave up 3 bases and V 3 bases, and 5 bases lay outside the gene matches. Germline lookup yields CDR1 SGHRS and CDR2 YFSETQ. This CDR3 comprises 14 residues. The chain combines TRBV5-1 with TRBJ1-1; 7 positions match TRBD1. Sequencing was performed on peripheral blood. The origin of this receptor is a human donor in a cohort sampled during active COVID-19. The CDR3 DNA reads TGCGCCAGCAGCTATGGACAGGCTTACACTGAAGCTTTCTTT. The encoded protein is CASSYGQAYTEAFF.